These 29 T cell receptor beta chains were all obtained from the same sample, sequenced in a study of T cell responses to AZD1222 COVID-19 vaccine. TCRdb's copy holds only in-frame clones and misses some; the assay was immunoSEQ multiplex PCR. The sample lists roughly 120,000 clones, 75% to 90% occurring once. The sequences come from peripheral blood, collected 28 days after the second AZD1222 dose. These receptors were obtained from an adult who received the AZD1222 COVID-19 vaccine.

The chain uses TRBV5-4 and TRBJ1-1; D may be TRBD1 (6 bases). The CDR3 spans 14 residues. Germline loops: CDR1 SGHNT, CDR2 YYREEE (reference sequence). Trimming pared 4 bases from V and 1 base from J, leaving 11 bases between. The CDR3 spells CASSDIQGNTEAFF. The CDR3 bases are TGTGCCAGCAGCGACATACAGGGGAACACTGAAGCTTTCTTT.

The chain employs TRBV7-2 and TRBJ1-4, with a possible D match to TRBD1 (5 bases). V was clipped by 3 bases and J by 8 bases, with 13 bases between them. The CDR3 contains 14 residues. Germline CDR1 reads SGHTA; CDR2 reads FQGNSA. The CDR3 sequence is CASSFAGPGEKLFF. In nucleotides, the CDR3 is TGTGCCAGCAGCTTCGCGGGGCCGGGCGAAAAACTGTTTTTT.

This chain's CDR3 is CASSPAWIGDNEKLFF. Written as DNA, the CDR3 is TGTGCCAGCTCCCCAGCCTGGATAGGGGATAATGAAAAACTGTTTTTT. The chain links TRBV18 to TRBJ1-4, with D maybe TRBD1 (5 bases). The CDR3 has 16 residues. CDR1 KGHSH and CDR2 LQKENI come from the germline V gene. Between the trimmed V and J ends, which lost 6 bases and 4 bases, there was a span of 18 bases.

The J gene is TRBJ1-5, the V gene TRBV4-1; TRBD1 matches at 9 bases. Germline CDR1 MGHRA, CDR2 YSYEKL. V lost 2 bases to trimming and J lost 7 bases; unmatched junction nucleotides: 9. The CDR3 has 16 residues. Written as DNA, the CDR3 is TGCGCCAGCAGCCAATCTGTGACAGGGGGTGAACAGCCCCAGCATTTT. Translating it yields CASSQSVTGGEQPQHF.

The chain joins TRBV28 to TRBJ1-5; D is undetermined. The CDR3 length is 14 residues. The ends were cut back, 2 bases at V and 4 bases at J, with 9 bases in the middle. Germline V gene data show CDR1 as MDHEN and CDR2 as SYDVKM. In nucleotides, the CDR3 is TGTGCCAGCAGTTTAGGGCAGATGAATCAGCCCCAGCATTTT. Translating it yields CASSLGQMNQPQHF. Variable domain in full (rest from reference TRBV28 and TRBJ1-5): DVKVTQSSRYLVKRTGEKVFLECVQDMDHENMFWYRQDPGLGLRLIYFSYDVKMKEKGDIPEGYSVSREKKERFSLILESASTNQTSMYLCASSLGQMNQPQHFGDGTRLSIL.

V usage is TRBV15 and J usage is TRBJ1-5, with a weak D call TRBD1 (5 bases). Germline-derived CDR1 and CDR2 are LNHNV and YYDKDF (reference sequence). Trimming cost V 3 bases and J 3 bases, with 12 bases left between them. The CDR3 sequence is 15 residues long. The CDR3 region is CATSSRAYDNQPQHF. CDR3 bases: TGTGCCACCAGCAGCAGGGCCTATGACAATCAGCCCCAGCATTTT.

This clone has a handful of counts. The chain carries TRBV18 and TRBJ1-3; tentatively, D is TRBD1 (5 bases). V shed 8 bases and J shed 0 bases, with 11 bases lying between them. Germline loops: CDR1 KGHSH, CDR2 LQKENI. The CDR3 spans 14 residues. For the CDR3, the DNA is TGTGCCAGCCGACGGGGGGACTCTGGAAACACCATATATTTT. Protein product: CASRRGDSGNTIYF.

The gene calls are TRBV4-1 and TRBJ2-1, with D maybe TRBD1 (6 bases). The CDR3 has 17 residues. The V end was cut by 4 bases, the J end by 2 bases, with 18 bases between. The germline gives CDR1 MGHRA, CDR2 YSYEKL. The CDR3 loop reads CASSPTGWSSPYNEQFF. The CDR3 region has the DNA TGCGCCAGCAGCCCAACAGGGTGGAGTTCCCCCTACAATGAGCAGTTCTTC.

The rearrangement joins TRBV6-6 to TRBJ1-2; D gene unclear. This CDR3 has 15 residues. Trimming removed 4 bases from V and 7 bases from J, with 19 bases in between. CDR1 and CDR2 (germline): MNHNY, SVGAGI (reference sequence). DNA for the CDR3: TGTGCCAGCAGTTTTCGGCCCGGGTTTTACGGTGGCTACACCTTC. Protein sequence: CASSFRPGFYGGYTF.

The V gene is TRBV4-1, the J gene TRBJ2-3; possibly TRBD2 for D (5 bases). V lost 1 base and J lost 5, with 13 bases in between. The CDR3 runs 15 residues. Germline loops: CDR1 MGHRA, CDR2 YSYEKL. The CDR3 DNA is TGCGCCAGCAGCCAAGCTGCGGGCCGGAGAGATACGCAGTATTTT. It is translated as CASSQAAGRRDTQYF.

As DNA, the CDR3 is TGTGCCAGCAGCCCGGTGGGGGGAAACTATGGCTACACCTTC. Translation gives CASSPVGGNYGYTF. The chain is built from TRBV6-5 and TRBJ1-2, with a tentative D call TRBD1 (5 bases). Germline V gene data show CDR1 as MNHEY and CDR2 as SVGAGI. The CDR3 covers 14 residues. Trimming stripped 6 bases from V and 2 bases from J, with 13 bases between.

This clone has only a few counts. This CDR3 is CASSFGTSGTDTQYF. Here the CDR3 DNA reads TGCGCCAGCAGCTTTGGGACTAGCGGCACAGATACGCAGTATTTT. V and J are TRBV5-1 and TRBJ2-3; 10 bases are shared with TRBD2. Germline lookup yields CDR1 SGHRS and CDR2 YFSETQ. There are 15 residues in the CDR3. The J segment lost 1 base and the V segment lost 2 bases, leaving 1 base of the junction unmatched.

This clone was seen just once. This chain uses TRBV6-6 with TRBJ1-3; no firm D call. V gave up 8 bases and J gave up 4 bases, with 15 bases separating them. The CDR3 spans 14 residues. The germline gives CDR1 MNHNY, CDR2 SVGAGI (reference sequence). The DNA for the CDR3 is TGTGCCAGCGCTCCCTCGTATATGGGAAACACCATATATTTT. Its translation: CASAPSYMGNTIYF.

The genes are TRBV30 and TRBJ1-2; D call uncertain. V was cut by 6 bases and J by 10 bases, with 12 bases left in between. CDR1 GTSNPN and CDR2 SVGIG come from the germline V gene (reference sequence). The CDR3 is made up of 10 amino acids. This chain's CDR3 is CACYTSVYTF. CDR3 DNA: TGTGCCTGCTATACTAGTGTCTACACCTTC.

The chain is built from TRBV24-1 and TRBJ2-1, with TRBD2 identical over 10 bases. CDR3 length: 14 residues. Germline loops: CDR1 KGHDR, CDR2 SFDVKD. Trimming removed 7 bases from V and 8 bases from J; junction bases left unmatched: 7. Here the CDR3 DNA reads TGTGCCACCAGGGCTAGCGGGGGAGAGGATGAGCAGTTCTTC. It encodes CATRASGGEDEQFF.

As concerns this clone: Other DNA sequences in this sample translate to the same CDR3. V usage is TRBV30 and J usage is TRBJ1-5; perhaps TRBD1 as D (5 bases). This CDR3 spans 13 amino acids. With 4 bases removed from V and 7 bases from J, the gap between germline ends came to 14 bases. CDR1 is GTSNPN, CDR2 SVGIG, per germline (reference sequence). The CDR3 is CAWTSGGGQPQHF. The DNA for the CDR3 is TGTGCCTGGACCTCCGGGGGGGGGCAGCCCCAGCATTTT.

V is TRBV10-3 and J is TRBJ1-2; tentatively, D is TRBD1 (6 bases). V lost 7 bases, J lost 5 bases, and 17 bases lay in between. CDR3 length: 14 residues. Germline-derived CDR1 and CDR2 are ENHRY and SYGVKD. CDR3 sequence: CAITAQEQGYGYTF. The CDR3 DNA sequence: TGTGCCATCACCGCACAGGAGCAGGGGTATGGCTACACCTTC.

This clone was seen a few times. The rearrangement links TRBV7-9 to TRBJ2-1; D may be TRBD1 or TRBD2 (5 bases each). CDR3 length: 11 amino acids. The germline CDR1 and CDR2 sequences are SEHNR and FQNEAQ (reference sequence). Trimming stripped 4 bases from V and 9 bases from J, with 7 bases between. The DNA of the CDR3 is TGTGCCAGCAGCTCGGGACCTGAGCAGTTCTTC. The encoded protein is CASSSGPEQFF. Filled out from reference TRBV7-9 and TRBJ2-1, the complete variable domain reads DTGVSQNPRHKITKRGQNVTFRCDPISEHNRLYWYRQTLGQGPEFLTYFQNEAQLEKSRLLSDRFSAERPKGSFSTLEIQRTEQGDSAMYLCASSSGPEQFFGPGTRLTVL.

This clone occurred once. The V and J genes are TRBV3-1 (or the pseudogene TRBV3-2) and TRBJ2-3; 9 bases are shared with TRBD2. CDR3 length: 17 amino acids. Germline CDR1 LGHDT, CDR2 YNNKEL (reference sequence). The V gene end was trimmed by 1 base and the J gene end by 2 bases; junction bases not matched to a gene: 7. CDR3 loop: CASSQGTSSGNTDTQYF. The DNA of the CDR3 is TGTGCCAGCAGCCAAGGGACGTCTAGCGGGAACACAGATACGCAGTATTTT.

The chain links TRBV27 to TRBJ1-1, with D possibly being TRBD1 (5 bases). The germline gives CDR1 MNHEY, CDR2 SMNVEV (reference sequence). V shed 6 bases and J shed 4 bases, with 12 bases lying between them. The CDR3 is 13 residues long. The CDR3 loop reads CASSRRGSTEAFF. CDR3 coding DNA: TGTGCCAGCAGCCGCCGGGGCAGCACTGAAGCTTTCTTT.

This clone was picked up one time. The V and J genes are TRBV18 and TRBJ2-7; tentative D call: TRBD1 (6 bases). Germline V gives CDR1 KGHSH, CDR2 LQKENI. The V end lost 10 bases, the J end lost 2 bases, and 18 bases lay between the germline ends. This CDR3 is 14 amino acids long. As DNA, the CDR3 is TGTGCCACCCAAGCGGACAGTCGTACCTACGAGCAGTACTTC. It translates to CATQADSRTYEQYF.

The chain employs TRBV28 and TRBJ2-1, with no clear D. The germline V gene has CDR1 MDHEN and CDR2 SYDVKM. Trimming cost V 5 bases and J 10 bases, with 9 bases left between them. CDR3 size: 11 residues. CDR3 sequence: CASSASWEQFF. The CDR3 DNA reads TGTGCCAGCAGTGCCTCGTGGGAGCAGTTCTTC.

The rearrangement uses TRBV19 and TRBJ1-5; D gene unclear. This CDR3 has 15 residues. Trimming cost V 6 bases and J 0 bases, with 12 bases left between them. Germline loops: CDR1 LNHDA, CDR2 SQIVND (reference sequence). CDR3 amino acids: CASSRVSDSNQPQHF. CDR3 nucleotides: TGTGCCAGTAGCCGGGTCTCGGATAGCAATCAGCCCCAGCATTTT.

The rearrangement joins TRBV7-9 to TRBJ2-5; D is ambiguous. The V end lost 3 bases, the J end lost 3 bases, and 8 bases lay between the germline ends. The CDR3 runs 13 residues. The germline gives CDR1 SEHNR, CDR2 FQNEAQ (reference sequence). The CDR3 protein is CASSFYREETQYF. DNA of the CDR3: TGTGCCAGCAGCTTTTATAGGGAAGAGACCCAGTACTTC.

V gene TRBV6-5 combines with J gene TRBJ1-2; D unresolved. CDR1 and CDR2 (germline): MNHEY, SVGAGI. The CDR3 extends over 14 amino acids. V was cut by 5 bases and J by 4 bases, with 14 bases left in between. In nucleotides, the CDR3 is TGTGCCAGCAGTACCGCGGACGGGCGCTATGGCTACACCTTC. Amino acids: CASSTADGRYGYTF.

The genes are TRBV19 and TRBJ2-3; D could derive from TRBD1 or TRBD2 (5 bases each). Germline CDR1 LNHDA, CDR2 SQIVND (reference sequence). The CDR3 is 14 residues long. Trimming pared 3 bases from V and 3 bases from J, leaving 10 bases between. The CDR3 loop is CASSMAGATDTQYF. For the CDR3, the DNA is TGTGCCAGTAGTATGGCCGGGGCAACAGATACGCAGTATTTT.

The CDR3 sequence is CASSYSTGEISYEQYF. DNA of the CDR3: TGTGCCAGCAGTTACTCGACAGGGGAGATATCCTACGAGCAGTACTTC. The chain carries TRBV6-5 and TRBJ2-7, with 8 bases fitting TRBD1. After removal of 0 bases from V and 1 base from J, the junction contained 5 bases not matched to a gene. The CDR3 sequence is 16 residues long. Germline CDR1 MNHEY, CDR2 SVGAGI.

CDR3 coding DNA: TGTGCCAGCAGCCAAGTGGGGTCCGGGCGCAGCAATCAGCCCCAGCATTTT. This translates into CASSQVGSGRSNQPQHF. V is TRBV4-2 and J is TRBJ1-5; D remains ambiguous. V lost 1 base to trimming and J lost 1 base, with 14 bases between them. This CDR3 comprises 17 residues. CDR1 and CDR2 from the germline V gene are LGHNA and YNFKEQ.

This chain joins TRBV12-3 or TRBV12-4 and TRBJ1-6; D not certain. The CDR3 loop spans 12 amino acids. Trimming left V 5 bases short and J 13 bases short, with 12 bases between. CDR3 DNA sequence: TGTGCCAGCAGTACAGAGGGAGCCCCCCTCCACTTT. Translated, it gives CASSTEGAPLHF.